Each of the 2 T cell receptor beta chains below was sequenced from the same sample in a study of T cell responses to AZD1222 COVID-19 vaccine. TCRdb's table, derived via immunoSEQ multiplex PCR, lists solely in-frame clones and lacks some. There are 120,000 to 150,000 clones in the sample; around 91% occur only once, and 9.3% lies in the top ten. This sample comprised peripheral blood, obtained 28 days after the second AZD1222 dose. These receptors came from an adult who received the AZD1222 COVID-19 vaccine.

This rearrangement joins TRBV20-1 to TRBJ2-3; maybe TRBD2 (6 bases). The CDR3 consists of 15 residues. V lost 3 bases and J lost 2, with 15 bases in between. The germline V gene encodes CDR1 DFQATT and CDR2 SNEGSKA (reference sequence). The CDR3 loop reads CSASLRDFYTDTQYF. The CDR3 DNA reads TGCAGTGCTAGTCTCCGGGACTTTTACACAGATACGCAGTATTTT.

The chain joins TRBV7-2 to TRBJ2-1; D unclear. The CDR3 is 13 residues long. Germline values: CDR1 SGHTA, CDR2 FQGNSA. The germline V and J ends were trimmed by 4 bases and 0 bases, with 4 bases remaining between them. CDR3 DNA sequence: TGTGCCAGCAGCTCCAGCTCCTACAATGAGCAGTTCTTC. Its protein is CASSSSSYNEQFF.